This T cell receptor beta chain was obtained from a study of cytomegalovirus exposure and HLA in healthy donors. Findings and caveats of the study: Other equally common chains were less clonally expanded than HLA-associated TCR beta chains, a later analysis showed. In an earlier analysis, about 87% or about 30%: the productive usage of most TCR beta V segments.

A remark on this clone: Antigen specificity is unknown.

The CDR3 is 16 amino acids. Losses at the gene ends were 4 bases for V and 8 bases for J; bases not matched to a gene: 12. Germline CDR1 SGHRS, CDR2 YFSETQ. PCR primers comprised 60 Vbeta and 13 Jbeta primers. Sequenced by immunoSEQ multiplex PCR; TCRdb stores in-frame clones only, minus some. The sample lists about 180,000 clones, 75% to 85% occurring once. This TCR was recovered from a man aged 18 to 30 in good health and CMV-seronegative. The V gene is TRBV5-1, the J gene TRBJ1-6; TRBD1 matches 7 bases. The sample comprised PBMCs. CDR3 nucleotides: TGCGCCAGCAGCCCGGGGACAGCGGTCGTGGATTCACCCCTCCACTTT. Translation: CASSPGTAVVDSPLHF.